This T cell receptor (beta chain) was observed in a study of molecular identifiers for immune sequencing clone quantification. TCRdb itself ran the PCR reads through MiXCR, one entry per CDR3 protein. The data contain fewer than 350,000 distinct CDR3 sequences, 20% to 25% of them singletons. V gave up 0 bases and J gave up 9 bases; unmatched junction bases: 7. Germline-derived CDR1 and CDR2 are SGHAT and FQNNGV. The CDR3 loop spans 16 amino acids. The sequence was obtained from a human donor in good health. Some libraries in this study had Jurkat cell RNA spiked in. The sample taken for sequencing was naive CD8+ T cells from blood, with Jurkat cell RNA spiked in. The subset was: FACS-sorted CD8+CD4-CCR7+CD45RA+ naive T cells. This rearrangement joins TRBV11-2 to TRBJ2-1; 11 bases are a match to TRBD2. The DNA of the CDR3 is TGTGCCAGCAGCTTAGAAGGGCTAGCGGGAGGTGTTGAGCAGTTCTTC. Amino acids: CASSLEGLAGGVEQFF.